This T cell receptor beta chain was sequenced in a study of shared clonotypes between healthy human individuals. The germline gives CDR1 LGHNA, CDR2 YNFKEQ. The CDR3 contains 15 residues. V lost 4 bases and J lost 4, with 16 bases in between. At a deep level, the assay was run. Original handling: Without quality scores, immunoSEQ junctional reads could not be filtered like full-length reads. This table comes from immunoSEQ multiplex PCR, and its TCRdb copy is limited to in-frame clones, with some not included. V, J and clone size were drawn from that table, and D and trimming were deduced from the DNA. The sample includes roughly 490,000 clones, around 79% seen only once; the top ten take over 9.5%. On this clone itself: Its specificity is unknown.

Genomic DNA of unsorted samples came from approximately 100 million PBMCs. Study observations and caveats: Among donors, sharing of clonotypes was expected to be affected by sequencing depth.

The chain joins TRBV4-2 to TRBJ1-1; D is unresolved. The TCR was taken from a woman between 40 and 50 years old in good health. Some clones in this sample may be carry-over from other donors' samples. Sequenced input: PBMCs. CDR3 DNA: TGTGCCAGCAGCCCCGCCGCCGGGGTCAGCACTGAAGCTTTCTTT. Translated: CASSPAAGVSTEAFF.